This T cell receptor (beta chain) was captured by sequencing in a study of regulatory T cells in long-lasting Graves disease. Broader study findings: Persistent disease preferred TRBV28, TRBJ1-2 and TRBJ2-5; new disease, TRBV20-1 and TRBJ2-1.

Through Arm-PCR of CDR3 regions and iRepertoire HTBI primers, TCR beta libraries were built. TCRdb used MiXCR to reprocess the multiplex PCR reads, holding one entry per CDR3 protein. The sample consists of 520,000 or so distinct CDR3 sequences, approximately 12% of them appearing once. This clonotype was recorded a few times. Antigen unknown. Time point described: newly diagnosed GD, antithyroid drugs for less than 3 months. RNA isolated from PBMCs was used to make the TCR library. The CDR3 sequence is 15 residues long. CDR1 LGHDT and CDR2 YNNKEL come from the germline V gene (reference sequence). Trimming removed 3 bases at V and 5 bases at J, with 13 bases between. The sample was also reused in another study, on T cells in Graves' hyperthyroidism and ophthalmopathy. From that second work: HTBI primers were the set used in a first-round RT-PCR of the TCR CDR3.

The source is a woman younger than 45 with Graves disease. Sample: peripheral blood mononuclear cells (PBMCs), taken at new diagnosis, from a patient treated with antithyroid drugs. The chain links TRBV3-1 to TRBJ2-2, with D maybe TRBD1 (6 bases). CDR3 sequence reads: CASSHRPQGTGELFF. The DNA of the CDR3 is TGTGCCAGCAGCCACCGTCCACAGGGAACCGGGGAGCTGTTTTTT.